This paragraph covers one T cell receptor (beta chain) sequence. This sample stems from a study of OX40 agonist ivuxolimab in advanced cancers. Study context: Patients received ivuxolimab, an agonistic anti-OX40 (CD134) antibody.

Blood sampling took place at baseline, cycle 4 day 1, and cycle 7 day 1. Using immunoSEQ multiplex PCR, the repertoire was profiled, and TCRdb retains in-frame clones only, with some absent. This table holds about 82,000 clones, around 78% found once. V dropped 1 base and J dropped 4 bases, with 10 bases sitting between them. CDR3 length equals 14 residues. The germline V gene encodes CDR1 SGHTA and CDR2 FQGNSA. The chain couples TRBV7-2 to TRBJ1-2, with D unresolved. This clonotype was obtained from an adult with an advanced solid tumor such as melanoma, head and neck, liver or kidney cancer. The source was CD4+ or CD8+ T cells sorted from blood, collected in a trial of the OX40 agonist ivuxolimab. The CDR3 sequence is CASSLDRTAYGYTF. CDR3 nucleotide sequence: TGTGCCAGCAGCTTAGATCGGACGGCCTATGGCTACACCTTC.